Following are 12 T cell receptor beta chains from one sample sequenced in a study of cytomegalovirus exposure and HLA in healthy donors. The PCR employed 60 Vbeta primers together with 13 Jbeta primers. Clones were sequenced by immunoSEQ multiplex PCR, and TCRdb holds only the in-frame ones, with some missing. The data show about 180,000 clones, approximately 88% seen once. The sequenced material came from PBMCs. The receptors here all came from a man aged 25-45 years in good health and CMV-seronegative.

A note on this clone: This same CDR3 is encoded by further DNA sequences in the sample. The V and J genes are TRBV5-1 and TRBJ1-3, with TRBD1 matching over 7 bases. The ends lost 0 bases at V and 4 bases at J; junction bases unmatched: 4. The CDR3 is 15 amino acids. Per germline, CDR1 SGHRS and CDR2 YFSETQ. CDR3 in amino acids: CASSLDRGAGNTIYF. The CDR3, as DNA: TGCGCCAGCAGCTTGGACAGGGGTGCCGGAAACACCATATATTTT.

V gene TRBV4-2 combines with J gene TRBJ2-5; 14 bases match TRBD2. CDR3 length: 17 residues. The J segment lost 5 bases and the V segment lost 4 bases, leaving 9 bases of the junction unmatched. Germline V gene lookup returns CDR1 LGHNA and CDR2 YNFKEQ. CDR3 in amino acids: CASSPTTSGGAEETQYF. CDR3 nucleotides: TGTGCCAGCAGCCCGACGACTAGCGGGGGGGCAGAGGAGACCCAGTACTTC.

CDR3 DNA: TGTGCCTGGAAACTACTAGCGGGAGTTGTCAATGAGCAGTTCTTC. It codes for CAWKLLAGVVNEQFF. V usage is TRBV30 and J usage is TRBJ2-1; TRBD2 aligns across 11 bases. V lost 4 bases to trimming and J lost 6 bases; unmatched junction nucleotides: 8. The CDR3 covers 15 residues. The V gene's germline CDR1 is GTSNPN and CDR2 SVGIG (reference sequence).

V and J are TRBV10-3 and TRBJ1-5; 9 nucleotides align to TRBD1. V shed 5 bases, J shed 5 bases, and the junction held 7 bases outside the gene matches. CDR3 length: 15 amino acids. Germline CDR1 reads ENHRY; CDR2 reads SYGVKD. Written as DNA, the CDR3 is TGTGCCATCAGTCCTTTCCGGGACAGGGATCAGCCCCAGCATTTT. Residues: CAISPFRDRDQPQHF.

J is TRBJ2-3 and V is TRBV5-1; 10 bases line up with TRBD2. Germline CDR1 SGHRS, CDR2 YFSETQ. The CDR3 covers 16 residues. The junction had 10 bases not matched to a gene; V was cut back by 4 bases and J by 5 bases. CDR3 region: CASSPDSGGAGDTQYF. The DNA for the CDR3 is TGCGCCAGCAGCCCAGACAGCGGGGGGGCAGGAGATACGCAGTATTTT.

The chain uses TRBV9 and TRBJ2-7, with a weak D call TRBD1 (6 bases). V was clipped by 4 bases and J by 3 bases, with 17 bases between them. The CDR3 has 15 amino acids. CDR1 and CDR2 from the germline V gene are SGDLS and YYNGEE. CDR3 region: CASSPTTRQDYEQYF. CDR3 nucleotides: TGTGCCAGCAGCCCGACTACAAGACAGGACTACGAGCAGTACTTC. Complete variable domain (other parts from reference TRBV9 and TRBJ2-7): DSGVTQTPKHLITATGQRVTLRCSPRSGDLSVYWYQQSLDQGLQFLIQYYNGEERAKGNILERFSAQQFPDLHSELNLSSLELGDSALYFCASSPTTRQDYEQYFGPGTRLTVT.

The CDR3 reads CAWTLAGGSYEQYF. In nucleotides, the CDR3 is TGTGCCTGGACCCTAGCGGGGGGATCATACGAGCAGTACTTC. The chain links TRBV30 to TRBJ2-7; TRBD2 matches 11 bases. This CDR3 spans 14 amino acids. Trimming cost V 4 bases and J 4 bases; bases outside gene matches: 6. Germline values: CDR1 GTSNPN, CDR2 SVGIG (reference sequence).

The chain joins TRBV15 to TRBJ1-5, with 9 bases lining up with TRBD1. V lost 7 bases to trimming and J lost 4 bases; unmatched junction nucleotides: 5. CDR3 size: 14 residues. Germline-derived CDR1 and CDR2 are LNHNV and YYDKDF (reference sequence). In nucleotides, the CDR3 is TGTGCCACCATGCGGGACAGGGAGAATCAGCCCCAGCATTTT. This codes for CATMRDRENQPQHF.

The chain joins TRBV27 to TRBJ2-7; 7 nucleotides align to TRBD2. The CDR3 runs 15 residues. V was clipped by 0 bases and J by 3 bases; unmatched bases: 5. Germline CDR1 reads MNHEY; CDR2 reads SMNVEV (reference sequence). CDR3 nucleotides: TGTGCCAGCAGTTTATCTGGTGGGAGGGGCTACGAGCAGTACTTC. Protein product: CASSLSGGRGYEQYF.

J is TRBJ1-6 and V is TRBV7-2, with 7 bases matching TRBD1. The CDR3 extends over 16 amino acids. Germline V gene data show CDR1 as SGHTA and CDR2 as FQGNSA. Trimming took 6 bases from V and 8 from J; bases not matched to a gene: 13. The CDR3 is CASRYPTTGYYSPLHF. DNA for the CDR3: TGTGCCAGCAGATATCCTACGACAGGGTATTATTCACCCCTCCACTTT.

This chain uses TRBV12-5 with TRBJ2-2; D is ambiguous. CDR1 is LGHNT, CDR2 FRNRAP, per germline. V was cut by 9 bases and J by 4 bases, with 9 bases left in between. The CDR3 consists of 12 residues. CDR3 in amino acids: CASTESTGELFF. The CDR3 nucleotides read TGTGCTAGCACAGAAAGCACCGGGGAGCTGTTTTTT.

This clone was detected once. In DNA form, the CDR3 reads TGCGCCAGCAGCTTGGACGGCAGGGTCGACACTGAAGCTTTCTTT. This translates into CASSLDGRVDTEAFF. The rearrangement links TRBV5-1 to TRBJ1-1; D possibly corresponds to TRBD1 (5 bases). CDR3 length equals 15 residues. Trimming stripped 0 bases from V and 3 bases from J, with 12 bases between. Germline V gene lookup returns CDR1 SGHRS and CDR2 YFSETQ.